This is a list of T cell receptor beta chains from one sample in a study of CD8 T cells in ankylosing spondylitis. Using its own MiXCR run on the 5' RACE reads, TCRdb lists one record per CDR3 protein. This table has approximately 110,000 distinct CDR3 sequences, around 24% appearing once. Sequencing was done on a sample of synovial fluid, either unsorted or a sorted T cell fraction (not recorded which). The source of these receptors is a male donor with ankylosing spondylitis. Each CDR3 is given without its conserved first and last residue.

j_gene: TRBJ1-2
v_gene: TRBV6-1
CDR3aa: ASSDYYGYT

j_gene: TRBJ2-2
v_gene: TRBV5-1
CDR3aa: ASSEGSRTNTGELF

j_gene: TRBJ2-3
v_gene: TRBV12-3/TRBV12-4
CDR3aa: ASSLPRGLAGAIDTQY

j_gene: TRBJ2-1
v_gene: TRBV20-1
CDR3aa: SARDIVDEQF

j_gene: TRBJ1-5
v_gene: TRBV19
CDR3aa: ASSMRLSNQPQH

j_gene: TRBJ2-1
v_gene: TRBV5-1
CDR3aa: ASSHTSGRTDNEQF

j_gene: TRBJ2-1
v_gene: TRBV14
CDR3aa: ASSLIAPDSYNEQF

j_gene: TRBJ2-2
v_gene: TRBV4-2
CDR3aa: ASSQELAGDTGELF

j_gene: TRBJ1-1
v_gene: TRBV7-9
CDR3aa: ASSLPKTGSYTEAF

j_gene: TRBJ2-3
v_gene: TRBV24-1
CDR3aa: ATSDLSDTQY

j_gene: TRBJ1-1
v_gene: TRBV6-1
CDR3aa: ATTGGLGNTEAF

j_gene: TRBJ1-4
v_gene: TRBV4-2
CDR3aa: ASSQVTTGGDEKLF

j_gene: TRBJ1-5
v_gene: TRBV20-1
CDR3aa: SARDPNIDQPQH

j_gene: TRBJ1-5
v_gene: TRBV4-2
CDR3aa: ASSQQDRGDDQPQH

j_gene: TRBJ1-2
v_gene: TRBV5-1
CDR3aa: ASSLTGIIYGYT

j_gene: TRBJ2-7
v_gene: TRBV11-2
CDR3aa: ASEGPLVEQY

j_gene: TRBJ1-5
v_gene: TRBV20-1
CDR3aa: SVGGDQPQH

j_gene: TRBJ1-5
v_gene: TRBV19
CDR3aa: ASSIGGRAGSQPQH

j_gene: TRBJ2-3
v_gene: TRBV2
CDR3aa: ASSVGLAGRGDTQY

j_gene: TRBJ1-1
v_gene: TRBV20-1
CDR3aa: SARGITENTEAF

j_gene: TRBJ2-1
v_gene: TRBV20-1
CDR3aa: SAFLADSYNEQF

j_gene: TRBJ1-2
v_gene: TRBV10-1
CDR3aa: ASSEGPVGGYT

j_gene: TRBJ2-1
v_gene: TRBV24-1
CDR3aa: ATSEPGRYNEQF

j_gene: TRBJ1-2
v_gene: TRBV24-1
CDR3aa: ATSGVREDGYGYT

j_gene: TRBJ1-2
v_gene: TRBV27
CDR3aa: ASTPRDSLRYGYT

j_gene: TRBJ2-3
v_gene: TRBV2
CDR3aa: ASTKGEGSDTQY

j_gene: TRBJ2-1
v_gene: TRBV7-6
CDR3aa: ASRAETGFYNEQF

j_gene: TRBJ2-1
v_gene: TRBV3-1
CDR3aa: ASSQATSGSRHEQF

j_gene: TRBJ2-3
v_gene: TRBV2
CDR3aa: ASGGTGTADTQY

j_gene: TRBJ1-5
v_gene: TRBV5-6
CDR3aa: ASSLGGGYSNQPQH